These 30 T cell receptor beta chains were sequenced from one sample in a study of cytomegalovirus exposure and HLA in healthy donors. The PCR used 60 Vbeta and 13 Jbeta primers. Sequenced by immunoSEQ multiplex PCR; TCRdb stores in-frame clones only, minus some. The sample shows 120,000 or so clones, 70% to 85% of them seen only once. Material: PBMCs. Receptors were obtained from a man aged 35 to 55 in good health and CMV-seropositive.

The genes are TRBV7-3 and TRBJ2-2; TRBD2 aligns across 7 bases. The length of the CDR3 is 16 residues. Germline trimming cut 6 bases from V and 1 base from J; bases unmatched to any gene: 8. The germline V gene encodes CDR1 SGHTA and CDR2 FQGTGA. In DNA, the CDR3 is TGTGCCAGCAGGGCTCCCCAGCGGGAGAACACCGGGGAGCTGTTTTTT. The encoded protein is CASRAPQRENTGELFF.

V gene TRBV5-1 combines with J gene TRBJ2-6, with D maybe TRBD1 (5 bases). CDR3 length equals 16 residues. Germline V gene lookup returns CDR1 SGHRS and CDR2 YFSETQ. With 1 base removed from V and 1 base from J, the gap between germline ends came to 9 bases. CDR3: CASSLTGLSGANVLTF. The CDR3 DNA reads TGCGCCAGCAGCTTGACAGGCCTATCTGGGGCCAACGTCCTGACTTTC.

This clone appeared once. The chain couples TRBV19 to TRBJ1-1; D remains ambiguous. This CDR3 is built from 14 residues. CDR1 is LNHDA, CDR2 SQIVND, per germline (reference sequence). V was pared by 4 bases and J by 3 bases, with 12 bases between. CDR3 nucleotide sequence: TGTGCCAGTAGTACAAACCCAGTGTACACTGAAGCTTTCTTT. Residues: CASSTNPVYTEAFF.

CDR3 DNA: TGTGCCAGAAGCACCGGGACAGGGAACGGCAATCAGCCCCAGCATTTT. Encoded protein: CARSTGTGNGNQPQHF. This chain joins TRBV5-3 and TRBJ1-5, with 9 positions matching TRBD1. TRBV5-3 is assigned to the ORF class and has an uncertain function. V dropped 4 bases and J dropped 2; count of bases not matched to a gene: 7. The CDR3 runs to 16 residues.

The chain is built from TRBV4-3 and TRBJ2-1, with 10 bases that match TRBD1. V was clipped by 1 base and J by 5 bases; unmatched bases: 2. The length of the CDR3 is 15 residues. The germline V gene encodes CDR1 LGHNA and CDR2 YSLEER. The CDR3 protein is CASSQAGTGDNEQFF. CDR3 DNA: TGCGCCAGCAGCCAAGCCGGGACAGGGGACAATGAGCAGTTCTTC.

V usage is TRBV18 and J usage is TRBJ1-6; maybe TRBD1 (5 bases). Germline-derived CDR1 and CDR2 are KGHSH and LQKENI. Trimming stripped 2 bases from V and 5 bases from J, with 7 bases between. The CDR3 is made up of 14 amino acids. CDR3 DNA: TGTGCCAGCTCACCAGGGGCGGATAATTCACCCCTCCACTTT. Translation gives CASSPGADNSPLHF.

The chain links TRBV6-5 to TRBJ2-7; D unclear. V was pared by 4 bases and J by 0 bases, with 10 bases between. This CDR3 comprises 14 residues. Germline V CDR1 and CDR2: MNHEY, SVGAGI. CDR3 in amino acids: CASSLSRGSYEQYF. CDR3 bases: TGTGCCAGCAGTTTGTCTAGAGGCTCCTACGAGCAGTACTTC.

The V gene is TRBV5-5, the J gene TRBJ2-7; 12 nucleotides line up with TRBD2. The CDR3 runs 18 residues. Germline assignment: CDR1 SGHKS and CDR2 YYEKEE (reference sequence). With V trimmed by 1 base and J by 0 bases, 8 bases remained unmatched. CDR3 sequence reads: CASSLSLAGGSSSYEQYF. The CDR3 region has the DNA TGTGCCAGCAGCTTGTCTCTAGCGGGGGGGTCAAGCTCCTACGAGCAGTACTTC.

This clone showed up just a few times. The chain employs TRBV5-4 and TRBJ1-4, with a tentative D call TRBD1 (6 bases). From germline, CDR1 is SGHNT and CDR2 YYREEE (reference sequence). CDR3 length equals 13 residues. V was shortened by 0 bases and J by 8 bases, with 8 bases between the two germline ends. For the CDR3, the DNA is TGTGCCAGCAGCTTGGACAGGGACGAAAAACTGTTTTTT. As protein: CASSLDRDEKLFF.

The CDR3 loop is CASSGTSGGFVDEQYF. The DNA for the CDR3 is TGTGCCAGCAGCGGAACTAGCGGAGGGTTCGTCGACGAGCAGTACTTC. The chain couples TRBV9 to TRBJ2-7; TRBD2 agrees at 8 bases. CDR1 is SGDLS, CDR2 YYNGEE, per germline. This CDR3 contains 16 residues. Trimming at V came to 3 bases and at J to 5 bases, leaving 13 bases not matched to a gene.

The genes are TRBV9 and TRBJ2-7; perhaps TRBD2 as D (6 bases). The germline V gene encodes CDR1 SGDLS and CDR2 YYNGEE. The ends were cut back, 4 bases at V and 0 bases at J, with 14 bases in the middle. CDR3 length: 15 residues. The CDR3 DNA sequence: TGTGCCAGCAGCCCCTCGGGACTCAGCTCCTACGAGCAGTACTTC. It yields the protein CASSPSGLSSYEQYF.

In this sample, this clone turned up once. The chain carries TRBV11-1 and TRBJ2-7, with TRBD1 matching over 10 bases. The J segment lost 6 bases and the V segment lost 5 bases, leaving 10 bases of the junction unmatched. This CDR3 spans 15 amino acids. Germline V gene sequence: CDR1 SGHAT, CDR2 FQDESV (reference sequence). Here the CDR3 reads CASSPVTGGKGEQYF. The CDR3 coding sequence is TGTGCCAGCAGCCCAGTGACAGGGGGCAAAGGCGAGCAGTACTTC. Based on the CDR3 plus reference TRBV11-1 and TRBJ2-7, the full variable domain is EAEVAQSPRYKITEKSQAVAFWCDPISGHATLYWYRQILGQGPELLVQFQDESVVDDSQLPKDRFSAERLKGVDSTLKIQPAELGDSAMYLCASSPVTGGKGEQYFGPGTRLTVT.

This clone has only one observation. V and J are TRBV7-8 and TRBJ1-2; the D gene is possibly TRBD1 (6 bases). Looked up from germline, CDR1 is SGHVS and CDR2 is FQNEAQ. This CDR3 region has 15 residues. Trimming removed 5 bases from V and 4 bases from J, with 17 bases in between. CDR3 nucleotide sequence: TGTGCCAGCAGCCGCCCGGCGGGGGGCGCCTATGGCTACACCTTC. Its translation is CASSRPAGGAYGYTF.

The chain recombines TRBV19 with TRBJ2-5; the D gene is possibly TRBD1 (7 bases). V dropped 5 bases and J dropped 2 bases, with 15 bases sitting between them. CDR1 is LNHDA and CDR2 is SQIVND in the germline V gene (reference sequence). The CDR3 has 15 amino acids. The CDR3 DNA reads TGTGCCAGTAGTCAGGCGGGACAGTGGCAAGAGACCCAGTACTTC. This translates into CASSQAGQWQETQYF.

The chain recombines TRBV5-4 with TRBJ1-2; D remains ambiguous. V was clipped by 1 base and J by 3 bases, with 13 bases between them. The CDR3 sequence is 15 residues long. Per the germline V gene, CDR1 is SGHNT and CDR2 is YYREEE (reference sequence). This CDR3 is CASSLRAGLHYGYTF. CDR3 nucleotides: TGTGCCAGCAGCTTGCGGGCGGGCTTACACTATGGCTACACCTTC.

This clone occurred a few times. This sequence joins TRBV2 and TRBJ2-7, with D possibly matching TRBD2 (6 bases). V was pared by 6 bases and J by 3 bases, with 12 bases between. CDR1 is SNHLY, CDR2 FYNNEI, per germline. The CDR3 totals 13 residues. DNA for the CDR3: TGTGCCAGCAGCGCCCCGGGACTCTACGAGCAGTACTTC. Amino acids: CASSAPGLYEQYF. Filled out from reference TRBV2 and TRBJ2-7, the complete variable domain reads EPEVTQTPSHQVTQMGQEVILRCVPISNHLYFYWYRQILGQKVEFLVSFYNNEISEKSEIFDDQFSVERPDGSNFTLKIRSTKLEDSAMYFCASSAPGLYEQYFGPGTRLTVT.

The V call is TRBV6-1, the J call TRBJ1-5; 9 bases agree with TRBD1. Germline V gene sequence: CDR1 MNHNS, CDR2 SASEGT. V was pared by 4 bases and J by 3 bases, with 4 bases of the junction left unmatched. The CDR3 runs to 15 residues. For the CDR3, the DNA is TGTGCCAGCAGTGGGGGACAGGGCAACAATCAGCCCCAGCATTTT. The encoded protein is CASSGGQGNNQPQHF.

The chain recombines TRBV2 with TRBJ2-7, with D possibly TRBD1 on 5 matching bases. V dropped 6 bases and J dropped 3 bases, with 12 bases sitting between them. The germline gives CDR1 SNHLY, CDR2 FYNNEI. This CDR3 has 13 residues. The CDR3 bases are TGTGCCAGCAGGCCCAGGGATAGCTACGAGCAGTACTTC. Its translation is CASRPRDSYEQYF.

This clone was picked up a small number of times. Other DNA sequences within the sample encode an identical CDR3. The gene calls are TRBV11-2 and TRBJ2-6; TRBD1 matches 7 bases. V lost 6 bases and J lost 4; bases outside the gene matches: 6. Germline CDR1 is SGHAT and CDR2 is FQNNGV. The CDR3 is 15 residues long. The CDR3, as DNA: TGTGCCAGCAGGGTAACAGGGGACGGGGCCAACGTCCTGACTTTC. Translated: CASRVTGDGANVLTF.

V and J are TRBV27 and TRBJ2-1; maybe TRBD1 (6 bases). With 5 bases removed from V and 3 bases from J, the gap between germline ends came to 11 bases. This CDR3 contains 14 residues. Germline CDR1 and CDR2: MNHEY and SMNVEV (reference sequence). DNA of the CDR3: TGTGCCAGCAGTGCCACAGGGAGCTACAATGAGCAGTTCTTC. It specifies CASSATGSYNEQFF.

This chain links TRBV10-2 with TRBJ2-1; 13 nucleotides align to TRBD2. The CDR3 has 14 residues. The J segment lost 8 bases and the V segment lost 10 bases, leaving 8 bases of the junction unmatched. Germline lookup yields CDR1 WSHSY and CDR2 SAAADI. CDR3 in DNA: TGCGCCATCAGGACTAGCGGGAGTAGCTATGAGCAGTTCTTC. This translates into CAIRTSGSSYEQFF.

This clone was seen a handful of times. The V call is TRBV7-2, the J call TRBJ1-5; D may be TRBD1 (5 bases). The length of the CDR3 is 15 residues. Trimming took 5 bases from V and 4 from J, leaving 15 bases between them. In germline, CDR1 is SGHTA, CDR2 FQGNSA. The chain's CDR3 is CASSPVGDWNQPQHF. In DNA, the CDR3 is TGTGCCAGCAGCCCCGTGGGGGACTGGAATCAGCCCCAGCATTTT.

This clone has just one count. DNA of the CDR3: TGTGCCAGCAGTTCGACAGGGGGTCCTAACTATGGCTACACCTTC. Protein product: CASSSTGGPNYGYTF. The J gene is TRBJ1-2, the V gene TRBV6-5; TRBD1 agrees at 9 bases. With V trimmed by 4 bases and J by 0 bases, 3 bases remained unmatched. Germline V gene sequence: CDR1 MNHEY, CDR2 SVGAGI. The CDR3 totals 15 residues.

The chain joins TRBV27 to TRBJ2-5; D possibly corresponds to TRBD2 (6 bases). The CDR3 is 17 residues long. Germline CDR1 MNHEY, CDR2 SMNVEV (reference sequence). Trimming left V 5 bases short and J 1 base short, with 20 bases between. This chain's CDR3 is CASSLTWRGLLQETQYF. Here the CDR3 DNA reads TGTGCCAGCAGTCTCACTTGGCGGGGCCTACTCCAAGAGACCCAGTACTTC.

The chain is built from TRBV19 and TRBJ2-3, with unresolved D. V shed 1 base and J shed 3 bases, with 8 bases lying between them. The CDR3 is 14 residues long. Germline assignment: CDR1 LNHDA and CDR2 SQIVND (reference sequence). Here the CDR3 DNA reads TGTGCCAGTAGTATAGGGCCGGGTACAGATACGCAGTATTTT. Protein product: CASSIGPGTDTQYF. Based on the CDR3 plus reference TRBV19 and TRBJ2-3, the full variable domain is DGGITQSPKYLFRKEGQNVTLSCEQNLNHDAMYWYRQDPGQGLRLIYYSQIVNDFQKGDIAEGYSVSREKKESFPLTVTSAQKNPTAFYLCASSIGPGTDTQYFGPGTRLTVL.

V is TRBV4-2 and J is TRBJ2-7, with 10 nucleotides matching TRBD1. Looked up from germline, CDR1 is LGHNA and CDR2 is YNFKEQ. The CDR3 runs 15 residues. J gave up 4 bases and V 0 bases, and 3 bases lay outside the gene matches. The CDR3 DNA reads TGTGCCAGCAGCCAAGATCGGGACAGGGGTTACGAGCAGTACTTC. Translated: CASSQDRDRGYEQYF.

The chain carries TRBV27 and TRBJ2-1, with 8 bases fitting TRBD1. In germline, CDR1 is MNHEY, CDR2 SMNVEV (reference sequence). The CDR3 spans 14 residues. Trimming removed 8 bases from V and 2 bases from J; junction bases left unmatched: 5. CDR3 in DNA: TGTGCCAGCGTGCGACAGGGGCCCTACAATGAGCAGTTCTTC. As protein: CASVRQGPYNEQFF.

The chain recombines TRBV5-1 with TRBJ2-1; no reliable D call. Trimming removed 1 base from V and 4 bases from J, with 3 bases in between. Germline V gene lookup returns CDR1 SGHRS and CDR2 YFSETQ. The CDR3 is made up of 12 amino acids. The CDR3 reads CASSLLYNEQFF. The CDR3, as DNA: TGCGCCAGCAGCTTGTTATACAATGAGCAGTTCTTC.

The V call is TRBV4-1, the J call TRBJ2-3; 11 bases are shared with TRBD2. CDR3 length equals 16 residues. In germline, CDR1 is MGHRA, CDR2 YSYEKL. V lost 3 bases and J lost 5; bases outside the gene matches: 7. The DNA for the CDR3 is TGCGCCAGCAGCCATATTAGCGGGGGGGCAGGAGATACGCAGTATTTT. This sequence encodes CASSHISGGAGDTQYF.

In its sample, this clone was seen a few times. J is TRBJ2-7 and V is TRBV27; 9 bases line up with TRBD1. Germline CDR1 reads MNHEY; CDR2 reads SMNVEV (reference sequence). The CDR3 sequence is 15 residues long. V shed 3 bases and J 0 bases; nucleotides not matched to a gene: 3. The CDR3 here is CASSLGTGLSYEQYF. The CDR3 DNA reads TGTGCCAGCAGTTTGGGGACAGGGCTCTCCTACGAGCAGTACTTC.